This TCR beta chain came from a study of shared clonotypes between healthy human individuals. The study, taken as a whole, reports: Among donors, the sharing of clonotypes was expected to be influenced by sequencing depth. Generation probability values for non-shared clonotypes were lower than those for clonotypes shared by all four donors.

The method was immunoSEQ multiplex PCR; TCRdb's version includes in-frame clones alone and lacks a portion of them. The repertoire holds about 2.2 million clones, with 85% to 95% as singletons. Naive CD8 isolation took CD45RO-negative cells positively selected for CCR7 and excluded terminally differentiated effector memory CD45RA+ cells. Germline loops: CDR1 SQVTM, CDR2 ANQGSEA. The V and J ends lost 4 bases and 7 bases, in that order; junction bases with no gene match: 9. This CDR3 has 14 residues. Comments on this clone: Its antigen remains unknown.

This TCR derives from a man aged 18 to 29 in good health. Some clones in this sample may be carry-over from other donors' samples. The source material was naive CD8+ T cells from PBMCs. V usage is TRBV29-1 and J usage is TRBJ2-1; 8 nucleotides line up with TRBD1. CDR3 residues: CSVGARGRGNEQFF. For the CDR3, the DNA is TGCAGCGTTGGGGCCAGGGGGCGTGGGAATGAGCAGTTCTTC.